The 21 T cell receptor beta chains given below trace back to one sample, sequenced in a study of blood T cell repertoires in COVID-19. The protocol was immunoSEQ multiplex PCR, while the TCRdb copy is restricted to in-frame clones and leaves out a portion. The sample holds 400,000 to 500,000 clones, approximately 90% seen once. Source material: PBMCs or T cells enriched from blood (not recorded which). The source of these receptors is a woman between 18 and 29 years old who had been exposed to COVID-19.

The CDR3 here is CATSMGQGSNQPQHF. CDR3 DNA sequence: TGTGCCACCAGTATGGGACAGGGATCCAATCAGCCCCAGCATTTT. The chain combines TRBV24-1 with TRBJ1-5; 9 nucleotides line up with TRBD1. CDR3 length equals 15 residues. Germline trimming cut 6 bases from V and 3 bases from J; bases unmatched to any gene: 5. Germline CDR1 and CDR2: KGHDR and SFDVKD.

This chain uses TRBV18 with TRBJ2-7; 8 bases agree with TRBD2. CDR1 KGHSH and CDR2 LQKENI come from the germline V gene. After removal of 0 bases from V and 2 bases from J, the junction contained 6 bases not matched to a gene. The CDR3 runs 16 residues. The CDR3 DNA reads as TGTGCCAGCTCACCACCGGCTAGCGGGTTAGCCTACGAGCAGTACTTC. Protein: CASSPPASGLAYEQYF.

The CDR3, as DNA: TGTGCCAGCAGCGGGAGGACGATAGCAGATACGCAGTATTTT. It encodes CASSGRTIADTQYF. This chain connects TRBV25-1 to TRBJ2-3, with TRBD2 identical over 7 bases. Germline CDR1 MGHDK, CDR2 SYGVNS. The CDR3 is 14 amino acids. V trimming: 6 bases; J trimming: 4 bases; junction bases outside the gene matches: 7.

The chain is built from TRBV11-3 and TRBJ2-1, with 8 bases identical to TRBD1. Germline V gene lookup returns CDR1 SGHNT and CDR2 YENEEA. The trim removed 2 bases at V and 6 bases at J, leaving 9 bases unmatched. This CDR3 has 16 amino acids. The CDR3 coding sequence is TGTGCCAGCAGCTTACCCGGACAGGGTGGGTTCAATGAGCAGTTCTTC. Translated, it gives CASSLPGQGGFNEQFF.

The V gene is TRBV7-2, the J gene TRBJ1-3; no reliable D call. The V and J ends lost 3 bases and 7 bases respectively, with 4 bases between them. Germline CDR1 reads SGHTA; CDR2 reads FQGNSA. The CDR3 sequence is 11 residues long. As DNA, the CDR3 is TGTGCCAGCAGCTTCGGGAACACCATATATTTT. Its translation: CASSFGNTIYF.

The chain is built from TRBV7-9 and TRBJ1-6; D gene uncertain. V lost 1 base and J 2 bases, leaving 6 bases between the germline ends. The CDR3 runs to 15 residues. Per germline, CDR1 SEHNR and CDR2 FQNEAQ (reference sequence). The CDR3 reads CASSLGQAYNSPLHF. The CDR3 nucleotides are TGTGCCAGCAGCTTAGGGCAGGCCTATAATTCACCCCTCCACTTT.

The CDR3 region is CASKSSNQPQHF. For the CDR3, the DNA is TGTGCCAGCAAGAGTAGCAATCAGCCCCAGCATTTT. The chain has TRBV12-3 or TRBV12-4 and TRBJ1-5; D not certain. V lost 7 bases and J lost 0, with 4 bases in between. The CDR3 consists of 12 residues.

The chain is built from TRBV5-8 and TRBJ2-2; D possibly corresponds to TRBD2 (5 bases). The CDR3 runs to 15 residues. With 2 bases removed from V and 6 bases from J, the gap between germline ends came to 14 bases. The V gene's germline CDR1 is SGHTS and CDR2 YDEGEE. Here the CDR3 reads CASSFGILQPGELFF. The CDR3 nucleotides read TGTGCCAGCAGCTTCGGGATCCTCCAACCCGGGGAGCTGTTTTTT. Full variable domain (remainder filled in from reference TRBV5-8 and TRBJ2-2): EAGVTQSPTHLIKTRGQQATLRCSPISGHTSVYWYQQALGLGLQFLLWYDEGEERNRGNFPPRFSGRQFPNYSSELNVNALELEDSALYLCASSFGILQPGELFFGEGSRLTVL.

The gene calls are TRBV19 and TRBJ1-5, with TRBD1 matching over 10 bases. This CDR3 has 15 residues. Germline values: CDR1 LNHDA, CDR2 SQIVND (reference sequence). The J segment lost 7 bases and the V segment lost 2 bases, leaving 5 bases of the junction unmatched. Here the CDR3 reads CASSIRQGAGQPQHF. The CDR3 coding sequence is TGTGCCAGTAGTATAAGACAGGGGGCCGGACAGCCCCAGCATTTT.

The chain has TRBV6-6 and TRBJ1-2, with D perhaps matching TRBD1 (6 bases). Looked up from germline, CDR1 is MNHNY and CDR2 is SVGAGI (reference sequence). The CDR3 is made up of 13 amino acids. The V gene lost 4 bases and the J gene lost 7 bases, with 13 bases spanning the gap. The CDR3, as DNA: TGTGCCAGCAGTTTACAGGGTTCAAGTGGCTACACCTTC. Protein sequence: CASSLQGSSGYTF.

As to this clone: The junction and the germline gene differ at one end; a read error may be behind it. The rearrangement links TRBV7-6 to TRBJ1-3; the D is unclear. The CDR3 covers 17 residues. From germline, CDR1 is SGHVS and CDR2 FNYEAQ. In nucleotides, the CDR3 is TGTGCCAGCACCTTAGCGTACAGTGCAACCTCTGGAAACACCATATATTTT. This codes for CASTLAYSATSGNTIYF.

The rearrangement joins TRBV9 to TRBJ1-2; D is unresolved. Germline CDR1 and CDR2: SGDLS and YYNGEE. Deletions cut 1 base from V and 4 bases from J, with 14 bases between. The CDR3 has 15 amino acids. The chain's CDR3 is CASSVSVQSSYGYTF. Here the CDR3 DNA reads TGTGCCAGCAGCGTATCCGTCCAGTCGTCCTATGGCTACACCTTC.

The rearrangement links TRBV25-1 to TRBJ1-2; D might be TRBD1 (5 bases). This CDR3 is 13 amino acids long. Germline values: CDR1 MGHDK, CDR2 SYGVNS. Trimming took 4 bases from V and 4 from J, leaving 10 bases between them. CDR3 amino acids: CASSGQGSYGYTF. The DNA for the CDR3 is TGTGCCAGCAGTGGTCAGGGAAGCTATGGCTACACCTTC.

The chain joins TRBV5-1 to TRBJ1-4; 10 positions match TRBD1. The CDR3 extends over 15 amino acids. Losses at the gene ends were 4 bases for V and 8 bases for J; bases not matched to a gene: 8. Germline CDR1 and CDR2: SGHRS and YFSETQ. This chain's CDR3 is CASSPAGTGAEKLFF. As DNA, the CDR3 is TGCGCCAGCAGCCCCGCCGGGACAGGGGCCGAAAAACTGTTTTTT.

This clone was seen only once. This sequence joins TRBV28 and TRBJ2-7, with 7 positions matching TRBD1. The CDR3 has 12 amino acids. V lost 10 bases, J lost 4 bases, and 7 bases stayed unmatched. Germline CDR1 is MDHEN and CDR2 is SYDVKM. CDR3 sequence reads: CAISTGRYEQYF. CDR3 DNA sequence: TGTGCCATCTCGACAGGGAGATACGAGCAGTACTTC.

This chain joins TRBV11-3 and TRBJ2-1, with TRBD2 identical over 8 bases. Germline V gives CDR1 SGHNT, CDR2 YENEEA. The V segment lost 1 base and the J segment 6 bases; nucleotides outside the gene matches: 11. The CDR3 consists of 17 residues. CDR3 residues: CASSLVSGGGSGNEQFF. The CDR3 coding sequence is TGTGCCAGCAGCTTAGTCTCCGGGGGGGGCAGCGGCAATGAGCAGTTCTTC.

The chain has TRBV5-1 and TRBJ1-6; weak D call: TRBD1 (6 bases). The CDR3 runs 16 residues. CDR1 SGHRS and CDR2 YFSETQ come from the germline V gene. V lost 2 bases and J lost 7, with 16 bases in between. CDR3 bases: TGCGCCAGCAGCTTCCAACACAGGGTGGAGAATTCACCCCTCCACTTT. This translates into CASSFQHRVENSPLHF.

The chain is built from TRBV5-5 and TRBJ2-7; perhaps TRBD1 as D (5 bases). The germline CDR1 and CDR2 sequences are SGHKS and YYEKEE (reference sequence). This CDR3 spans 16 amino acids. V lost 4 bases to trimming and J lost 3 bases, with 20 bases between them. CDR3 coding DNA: TGTGCCAGCAGCAGCGAGGAATTGACAGTGGTCTACGAGCAGTACTTC. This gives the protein CASSSEELTVVYEQYF. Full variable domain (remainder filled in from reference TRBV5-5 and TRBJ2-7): DAGVTQSPTHLIKTRGQQVTLRCSPISGHKSVSWYQQVLGQGPQFIFQYYEKEERGRGNFPDRFSARQFPNYSSELNVNALLLGDSALYLCASSSEELTVVYEQYFGPGTRLTVT.

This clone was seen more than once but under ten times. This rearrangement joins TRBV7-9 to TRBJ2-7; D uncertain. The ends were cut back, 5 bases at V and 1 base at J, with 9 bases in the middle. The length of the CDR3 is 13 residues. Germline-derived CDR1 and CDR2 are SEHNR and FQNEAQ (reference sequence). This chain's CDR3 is CASSLDGSYEQYF. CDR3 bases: TGTGCCAGCAGCCTCGACGGGTCCTACGAGCAGTACTTC.

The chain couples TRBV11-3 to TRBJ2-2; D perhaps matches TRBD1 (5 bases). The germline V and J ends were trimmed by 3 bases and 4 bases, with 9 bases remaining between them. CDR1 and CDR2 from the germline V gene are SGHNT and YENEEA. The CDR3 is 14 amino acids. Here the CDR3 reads CASSFRAATGELFF. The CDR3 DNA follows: TGTGCCAGCAGCTTCAGGGCCGCCACCGGGGAGCTGTTTTTT.

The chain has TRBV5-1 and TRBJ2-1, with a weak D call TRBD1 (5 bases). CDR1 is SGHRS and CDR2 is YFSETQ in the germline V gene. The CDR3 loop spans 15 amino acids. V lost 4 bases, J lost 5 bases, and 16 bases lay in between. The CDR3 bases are TGCGCCAGCAGCCTTCTAGGGGATGGGAACAATGAGCAGTTCTTC. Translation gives CASSLLGDGNNEQFF.